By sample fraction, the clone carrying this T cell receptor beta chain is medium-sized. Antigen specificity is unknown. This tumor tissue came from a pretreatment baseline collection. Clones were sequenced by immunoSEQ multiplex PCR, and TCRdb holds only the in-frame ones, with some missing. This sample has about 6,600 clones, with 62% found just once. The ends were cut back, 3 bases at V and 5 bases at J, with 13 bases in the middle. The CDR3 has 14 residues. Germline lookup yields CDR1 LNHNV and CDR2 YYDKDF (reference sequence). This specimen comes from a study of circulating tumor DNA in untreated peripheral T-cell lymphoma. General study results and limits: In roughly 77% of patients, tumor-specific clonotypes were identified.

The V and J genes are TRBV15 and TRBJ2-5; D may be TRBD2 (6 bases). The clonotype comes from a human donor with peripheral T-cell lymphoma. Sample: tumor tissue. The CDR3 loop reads CATSRGESGETQYF. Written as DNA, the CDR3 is TGTGCCACCAGCAGGGGGGAAAGCGGGGAGACCCAGTACTTC. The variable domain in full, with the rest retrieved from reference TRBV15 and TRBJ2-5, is DAMVIQNPRYQVTQFGKPVTLSCSQTLNHNVMYWYQQKSSQAPKLLFHYYDKDFNNEADTPDNFQSRRPNTSFCFLDIRSPGLGDTAMYLCATSRGESGETQYFGPGTRLLVL.